This passage covers 16 T cell receptor beta chains from one sample sequenced in a study of CD8 T cells in Susac syndrome. RNA, at about 0.5 to 1 ug, was reverse transcribed with random hexamers. TCRdb passed the immunoSEQ multiplex PCR reads through MiXCR, listing each CDR3 protein once. Of 200,000 to 300,000 distinct CDR3 sequences in the sample, 85% to 95% are singletons; the top ten hold less than 0.075%. The sequenced sample consisted of CD4+ T cells from PBMCs. The receptors shown here come from a human donor with multiple sclerosis.

In the case of this clonotype: At one boundary the junction diverges from the germline segment, which might be a read error. The chain recombines TRBV11-2 with TRBJ2-1, with no clear D. Per germline, CDR1 SGHAT and CDR2 FQNNGV. The CDR3 totals 15 residues. CDR3: CASSLEILQGNEQFF. The CDR3 nucleotides read TGTGCCAGCAGCCTAGAAATTCTCCAAGGCAATGAGCAGTTCTTC.

The J gene is TRBJ1-2, the V gene TRBV6-6; 7 nucleotides line up with TRBD1. Germline trimming cut 0 bases from V and 7 bases from J; bases unmatched to any gene: 5. The CDR3 consists of 14 residues. Germline CDR1 MNHNY, CDR2 SVGAGI (reference sequence). CDR3 DNA: TGTGCCAGCAGTTACTCTAGGGACAGAGTTGGCTACACCTTC. Its translation: CASSYSRDRVGYTF.

The CDR3 nucleotides read TGCAGCGTAGTCGCAAACCTGAACACTGAAGCTTTCTTT. Residues: CSVVANLNTEAFF. This chain joins TRBV29-1 and TRBJ1-1; D is uncertain. The CDR3 sequence is 13 residues long. V lost 6 bases to trimming and J lost 0 bases, with 11 bases between them. Per the germline V gene, CDR1 is SQVTM and CDR2 is ANQGSEA.

CDR3 loop: CASSSGLAAQDTQYF. The CDR3 DNA reads as TGTGCCAGTAGTTCGGGACTAGCGGCTCAGGATACGCAGTATTTT. The rearrangement uses TRBV19 and TRBJ2-3, with 11 bases that match TRBD2. Germline CDR1 is LNHDA and CDR2 is SQIVND (reference sequence). Losses at the gene ends were 5 bases for V and 6 bases for J; bases not matched to a gene: 7. This CDR3 comprises 15 residues. The full variable domain, its missing parts supplied by reference TRBV19 and TRBJ2-3, is DGGITQSPKYLFRKEGQNVTLSCEQNLNHDAMYWYRQDPGQGLRLIYYSQIVNDFQKGDIAEGYSVSREKKESFPLTVTSAQKNPTAFYLCASSSGLAAQDTQYFGPGTRLTVL.

This chain uses TRBV3-1 with TRBJ2-7; 8 nucleotides line up with TRBD2. Trimming removed 4 bases from V and 2 bases from J; junction bases left unmatched: 7. The CDR3 contains 15 residues. Looked up from germline, CDR1 is LGHDT and CDR2 is YNNKEL (reference sequence). DNA of the CDR3: TGTGCCAGCAGCCGCGGCGGGGGGCTGACCTACGAGCAGTACTTC. It translates to CASSRGGGLTYEQYF.

V is TRBV28 and J is TRBJ2-2; a possible D gene is TRBD1 (6 bases). The germline V gene encodes CDR1 MDHEN and CDR2 SYDVKM. The CDR3 extends over 15 amino acids. Trimming removed 1 base from V and 7 bases from J, with 13 bases in between. In DNA form, the CDR3 reads TGTGCCAGCAGTTTATCGACTCAAGGGGGCGGGGAGCTGTTTTTT. Translation: CASSLSTQGGGELFF.

The chain joins TRBV29-1 to TRBJ2-7; the D is unclear. Trimming shortened V by 2 bases and J by 7 bases, and 18 bases separated the two germline ends. This CDR3 has 14 residues. Germline-derived CDR1 and CDR2 are SQVTM and ANQGSEA. The CDR3 nucleotides are TGCAGCGTTGAATGGCTACCCCCCTTTGGGGAGCAGTACGTC. Its translation: CSVEWLPPFGEQYV.

V usage is TRBV6-2 or TRBV6-3 and J usage is TRBJ1-2; D is undetermined. Germline CDR1 MNHEY, CDR2 SVGEGT. This CDR3 contains 13 residues. The germline V and J ends were trimmed by 2 bases and 4 bases, with 8 bases remaining between them. The CDR3 DNA reads TGTGCCAGCAGTTACGACCCCCCCTATGGCTACACCTTC. Translated: CASSYDPPYGYTF.

The chain carries TRBV11-2 and TRBJ2-3; 9 bases agree with TRBD1. This CDR3 is 15 amino acids long. J lost 2 bases, V lost 5 bases, and 5 bases had no gene match. Germline CDR1 SGHAT, CDR2 FQNNGV. The CDR3 sequence: CASSTGTGTTDTQYF. In DNA, the CDR3 is TGTGCCAGCAGCACCGGGACAGGGACCACAGATACGCAGTATTTT.

This sequence joins TRBV7-9 and TRBJ2-4; D assignment may be TRBD1 or TRBD2 (5 bases each). Germline CDR1 is SEHNR and CDR2 is FQNEAQ (reference sequence). This CDR3 comprises 13 residues. V shed 8 bases and J shed 2 bases, with 10 bases lying between them. CDR3 nucleotides: TGTGCCAGCGAGGGGTTCTCCAAAAACATTCAGTACTTC. It encodes CASEGFSKNIQYF.

The chain carries TRBV5-1 and TRBJ2-6; D is unresolved. Germline assignment: CDR1 SGHRS and CDR2 YFSETQ. This CDR3 has 15 residues. Deletions cut 1 base from V and 1 base from J, with 6 bases between. The CDR3 bases are TGCGCCAGCAGCTTGTGGGGATCTGGGGCCAACGTCCTGACTTTC. It translates to CASSLWGSGANVLTF.

The gene calls are TRBV12-3 or TRBV12-4 and TRBJ2-5, with D maybe TRBD2 (6 bases). V was trimmed by 3 bases and J by 4 bases, leaving 15 bases between them. This CDR3 has 15 amino acids. The CDR3 sequence is CASSFSGSTRETQYF. CDR3 DNA sequence: TGTGCCAGCAGTTTCTCCGGGAGTACCAGAGAGACCCAGTACTTC.

This sequence joins TRBV12-3 or TRBV12-4 and TRBJ1-4; D is perhaps TRBD1 (6 bases). The CDR3 is made up of 15 amino acids. The germline V and J ends were trimmed by 6 bases and 0 bases, with 11 bases remaining between them. The CDR3, as DNA: TGTGCCAGCAGAAAACAGGGAGCAACTAATGAAAAACTGTTTTTT. Translating it yields CASRKQGATNEKLFF.

The chain recombines TRBV20-1 with TRBJ2-5, with 7 bases fitting TRBD2. Germline values: CDR1 DFQATT, CDR2 SNEGSKA (reference sequence). This CDR3 is built from 11 residues. V was pared by 5 bases and J by 5 bases, with 2 bases of the junction left unmatched. For the CDR3, the DNA is TGCAGTGCTCAGGGAGGGGAGACCCAGTACTTC. Amino acid sequence: CSAQGGETQYF.

The V call is TRBV7-3, the J call TRBJ2-7; D is perhaps TRBD1 (6 bases). Trimming left V 2 bases short and J 6 bases short, with 23 bases between. CDR1 and CDR2 from the germline V gene are SGHTA and FQGTGA. There are 17 residues in the CDR3. CDR3 sequence reads: CASSLGARGRTEGEQYF. In DNA form, the CDR3 reads TGTGCCAGCAGCTTAGGCGCCAGGGGTCGGACAGAAGGCGAGCAGTACTTC.

The chain has TRBV28 and TRBJ1-1; unclear D gene. The CDR3 consists of 11 residues. V was shortened by 3 bases and J by 3 bases, with 2 bases between the two germline ends. Germline CDR1 MDHEN, CDR2 SYDVKM. The CDR3 DNA reads TGTGCCAGCAGTTTTCACACTGAAGCTTTCTTT. This gives the protein CASSFHTEAFF.